This T cell receptor beta chain was retrieved from a study of blood T cell repertoires in COVID-19. On the study more broadly: Sources were T cells, B-cell-depleted T cells, or PBMCs; the material itself was cDNA or gDNA.

The V gene's germline CDR1 is SGHVS and CDR2 FNYEAQ. V gave up 1 base and J gave up 3 bases, with 16 bases separating them. The CDR3 contains 18 residues. This clone was detected once. Authors' methods: Estimated nucleated cell counts came from reference gene primer amplification. TCRdb's table, derived via immunoSEQ multiplex PCR, lists solely in-frame clones and lacks some. The V and J calls and clone size are taken from that table; D and trimming were inferred from the DNA. The sample yields 65,000 to 70,000 clones, 60% to 85% seen once. The sequence came from a man between 60 and 75 years old with acute or convalescent COVID-19. The gene calls are TRBV7-6 and TRBJ1-6, with D unresolved. The sequenced sample consisted of peripheral blood. CDR3 amino acids: CASSLEPSTENYNSPLHF. In DNA form, the CDR3 reads TGTGCCAGCAGCTTAGAACCCTCAACAGAAAACTATAATTCACCCCTCCACTTT.